The clone carrying this T cell receptor (beta chain) was seen more than once but under ten times. This entry comes from a study of blood T cells in healthy people across ages. A second about 7 to 12 cycle PCR used barcoded and J-beta primers. Carrying 12 random nucleotides, a template-switch adaptor labeled each individual cDNA molecule. Via MiXCR, TCRdb re-called the 5' RACE reads, giving one row per CDR3 protein. The sample comprises hundreds of thousands of distinct CDR3 sequences, more than 20% of which are singletons, and 3.5% to 4% rests with the top ten. In germline, CDR1 is SGHRS, CDR2 YFSETQ. With 3 bases clipped from V and 7 bases from J, the junction kept 11 bases outside the gene matches. The CDR3 is made up of 16 amino acids. Healthy Russian Caucasian donors spanned ages 6 to 90 years.

This TCR derives from a man between 65 and 85 years old in good health. Input material: blood. The J gene is TRBJ2-1, the V gene TRBV5-1, with 9 bases matching TRBD2. CDR3 in DNA: TGCGCCAGCAGCTCCGATAGCGGGAGACCGGTTAATGAGCAGTTCTTC. Encoded protein: CASSSDSGRPVNEQFF.